These T cell receptor beta chains were read from a single sample in a study of blood T cell repertoires in COVID-19. Sequenced by immunoSEQ multiplex PCR; TCRdb stores in-frame clones only, minus some. The data show a few hundred thousand clones, approximately 86% seen once. The material sequenced was PBMCs or T cells enriched from blood (not recorded which). Receptor source: a woman between 35 and 50 years old with acute COVID-19. Each CDR3 is given with its conserved first and last residue. The D gene is left open where the match is weak. Not all rows give a size; the values are once, few, many and, for expanded clones, a class.

D: TRBD1
length: 15
V: TRBV4-2
J: TRBJ1-2
size: NA
CDR3: CASSQATGAHYGYTF
DNA: TGTGCCAGCAGCCAAGCAACAGGGGCTCACTATGGCTACACCTTC

D: NA
length: 14
V: TRBV9
J: TRBJ2-3
size: NA
CDR3: CASSVSWSADTQYF
DNA: TGTGCCAGCAGCGTATCTTGGAGCGCAGATACGCAGTATTTT

D: NA
length: 11
V: TRBV20-1
J: TRBJ1-2
size: NA
CDR3: CSAIGVAGYTF
DNA: TGCAGTGCTATAGGGGTTGCTGGCTACACCTTC

D: TRBD2
length: 16
V: TRBV7-9
J: TRBJ2-2
size: NA
CDR3: CASSLIAGGNTGELFF
DNA: TGTGCCAGCAGCTTAATTGCGGGAGGGAACACCGGGGAGCTGTTTTTT

D: NA
length: 16
V: TRBV19
J: TRBJ1-5
size: NA
CDR3: CASSFQGIYSNQPQHF
DNA: TGTGCCAGTAGTTTTCAGGGGATTTATAGCAATCAGCCCCAGCATTTT

D: NA
length: 15
V: TRBV5-1
J: TRBJ2-3
size: NA
CDR3: CASSLGALGTDTQYF
DNA: TGCGCCAGCAGCTTGGGGGCGCTCGGCACAGATACGCAGTATTTT

D: NA
length: 15
V: TRBV19
J: TRBJ2-4
size: NA
CDR3: CASSIESGGVNIQYF
DNA: TGTGCCAGTAGTATAGAATCAGGAGGGGTAAACATTCAGTACTTC

D: TRBD1
length: 13
V: TRBV29-1
J: TRBJ1-2
size: NA
CDR3: CSVDATGDYGYTF
DNA: TGCAGCGTTGACGCCACAGGGGACTATGGCTACACCTTC

D: NA
length: 17
V: TRBV13
J: TRBJ2-4
size: NA
CDR3: CASSLGAGASRGNIQYF
DNA: TGTGCCAGCAGCTTAGGGGCGGGGGCCTCAAGGGGAAACATTCAGTACTTC

D: NA
length: 13
V: TRBV19
J: TRBJ1-2
size: NA
CDR3: CASSIDRAHGYTF
DNA: TGTGCCAGTAGTATAGACAGGGCTCATGGCTACACCTTC

D: NA
length: 14
V: TRBV5-4
J: TRBJ1-5
size: NA
CDR3: CASSLRGNNQPQHF
DNA: TGTGCCAGCAGCCTCAGGGGAAACAATCAGCCCCAGCATTTT

D: NA
length: 18
V: TRBV21-1
J: TRBJ1-2
size: NA
CDR3: CASSKGPSDVQGNYGYTF
DNA: TGTGCCAGCAGCAAAGGGCCGTCCGACGTCCAGGGTAACTATGGCTACACCTTC

D: NA
length: 13
V: TRBV6-5
J: TRBJ2-3
size: NA
CDR3: CASRRGSTDTQYF
DNA: TGTGCCAGCAGGAGAGGTAGCACAGATACGCAGTATTTT

D: TRBD1
length: 14
V: TRBV28
J: TRBJ1-2
size: NA
CDR3: CASSPGQGSYGYTF
DNA: TGTGCCAGCAGTCCGGGACAGGGTAGCTATGGCTACACCTTC

D: NA
length: 13
V: TRBV5-4
J: TRBJ2-1
size: NA
CDR3: CASSLRGSNEQFF
DNA: TGTGCCAGCAGCTTAAGGGGCAGCAATGAGCAGTTCTTC

D: NA
length: 15
V: TRBV4-2
J: TRBJ1-6
size: NA
CDR3: CASSQDQGVGSPLHF
DNA: TGTGCCAGCAGCCAGGACCAGGGTGTCGGTTCACCCCTCCACTTT

D: TRBD1
length: 19
V: TRBV9
J: TRBJ2-6
size: NA
CDR3: CASSDSPRQGISGANVLTF
DNA: TGTGCCAGCAGCGATTCCCCGAGACAGGGAATTTCTGGGGCCAACGTCCTGACTTTC

D: TRBD1
length: 15
V: TRBV18
J: TRBJ2-1
size: once
CDR3: CASSEGQGVLYEQFF
DNA: TGTGCCAGCTCAGAGGGACAGGGAGTCCTCTATGAGCAGTTCTTC

D: NA
length: 16
V: TRBV5-4
J: TRBJ1-6
size: NA
CDR3: CASSGRGGSYNSPLHF
DNA: TGTGCCAGCAGCGGGCGGGGGGGATCGTATAATTCACCCCTCCACTTT

D: NA
length: 15
V: TRBV24-1
J: TRBJ1-3
size: NA
CDR3: CATRFAGPSGNTIYF
DNA: TGTGCCACCCGATTCGCGGGACCCTCTGGAAACACCATATATTTT

D: TRBD1
length: 16
V: TRBV3-1/TRBV3-2
J: TRBJ1-1
size: once
CDR3: CASSQARGQGNTEAFF
DNA: TGTGCCAGCAGCCAAGCCAGGGGGCAAGGGAACACTGAAGCTTTCTTT

D: TRBD1
length: 15
V: TRBV6-1
J: TRBJ1-5
size: NA
CDR3: CASSEEYRGNQPQHF
DNA: TGTGCCAGCAGTGAAGAATACAGGGGTAATCAGCCCCAGCATTTT

D: NA
length: 11
V: TRBV7-2
J: TRBJ2-7
size: NA
CDR3: CASSLVLEQYF
DNA: TGTGCCAGCAGCTTAGTCCTAGAGCAGTACTTC

D: NA
length: 15
V: TRBV2
J: TRBJ1-1
size: NA
CDR3: CASSPGGGWNTEAFF
DNA: TGTGCCAGCAGTCCTGGGGGGGGTTGGAACACTGAAGCTTTCTTT

D: NA
length: 14
V: TRBV6-5
J: TRBJ1-1
size: NA
CDR3: CASSSGVGVTEAFF
DNA: TGTGCCAGCAGTTCCGGGGTTGGAGTCACTGAAGCTTTCTTT

D: TRBD1
length: 16
V: TRBV5-5
J: TRBJ1-4
size: NA
CDR3: CASSWRGGDSNEKLFF
DNA: TGTGCCAGCAGCTGGCGAGGCGGGGACAGTAATGAAAAACTGTTTTTT

D: NA
length: 16
V: TRBV4-2
J: TRBJ1-2
size: NA
CDR3: CASSQDYTGSNYGYTF
DNA: TGTGCCAGCAGCCAAGATTATACAGGGTCTAACTATGGCTACACCTTC

D: NA
length: 13
V: TRBV10-3
J: TRBJ2-5
size: NA
CDR3: CAISVGSEGTQYF
DNA: TGTGCCATCAGTGTAGGCAGTGAGGGGACCCAGTACTTC

D: NA
length: 15
V: TRBV29-1
J: TRBJ2-3
size: NA
CDR3: CSALTGGKRTDTQYF
DNA: TGCAGCGCTCTAACAGGCGGGAAACGCACAGATACGCAGTATTTT

D: TRBD1
length: 14
V: TRBV2
J: TRBJ1-1
size: few
CDR3: CASSTQGAGTEAFF
DNA: TGTGCCAGCAGTACGCAGGGGGCGGGTACTGAAGCTTTCTTT

D: NA
length: 15
V: TRBV9
J: TRBJ1-5
size: NA
CDR3: CASSNREYGNQPQHF
DNA: TGTGCCAGCAGCAACCGGGAATACGGCAATCAGCCCCAGCATTTT

D: NA
length: 13
V: TRBV5-6
J: TRBJ2-7
size: NA
CDR3: CASSPGTIYEQYF
DNA: TGTGCCAGCAGCCCCGGGACAATCTACGAGCAGTACTTC

D: NA
length: 19
V: TRBV9
J: TRBJ1-3
size: NA
CDR3: CASSVGGTAGSLLGNTIYF
DNA: TGTGCCAGCAGCGTAGGCGGAACTGCGGGCAGTCTCCTGGGGAACACCATATATTTT

D: TRBD2
length: 15
V: TRBV5-4
J: TRBJ2-1
size: NA
CDR3: CASRPTSVTYNEQFF
DNA: TGTGCCAGCAGACCTACTAGCGTTACCTACAATGAGCAGTTCTTC

D: TRBD1
length: 14
V: TRBV19
J: TRBJ2-7
size: NA
CDR3: CASNPGQGVFEQYF
DNA: TGTGCCAGTAACCCGGGACAGGGGGTTTTTGAGCAGTACTTC

D: TRBD2
length: 24
V: TRBV4-2
J: TRBJ2-3
size: NA
CDR3: CASSQARTSGIVPTTDSHRATQYF
DNA: TGTGCCAGCAGCCAAGCCCGGACTAGCGGGATCGTACCTACCACAGACTCCCACCGTGCTACGCAGTATTTT

D: TRBD1
length: 15
V: TRBV9
J: TRBJ1-2
size: NA
CDR3: CASSAPGQGSYGYTF
DNA: TGTGCCAGCAGCGCTCCGGGACAGGGTTCCTATGGCTACACCTTC

D: NA
length: 14
V: TRBV5-1
J: TRBJ2-4
size: NA
CDR3: CASSLEGSRNIQYF
DNA: TGCGCCAGCAGCTTGGAGGGGTCCCGGAACATTCAGTACTTC

D: TRBD2
length: 14
V: TRBV5-1
J: TRBJ2-5
size: NA
CDR3: CASSRLAGQETQYF
DNA: TGCGCCAGCAGCCGGCTAGCGGGCCAAGAGACCCAGTACTTC

D: TRBD2
length: 15
V: TRBV6-5
J: TRBJ2-3
size: NA
CDR3: CASSSLSGSTDTQYF
DNA: TGTGCCAGCAGTTCCCTTAGCGGGTCCACAGATACGCAGTATTTT

D: NA
length: 14
V: TRBV29-1
J: TRBJ2-1
size: NA
CDR3: CSAIPGNRGNEQFF
DNA: TGCAGTGCAATCCCAGGGAATCGTGGCAATGAGCAGTTCTTC

D: TRBD1
length: 16
V: TRBV18
J: TRBJ1-5
size: NA
CDR3: CASSLGQGRTGQPQHF
DNA: TGTGCCAGCTCACTTGGACAGGGGCGGACTGGGCAGCCCCAGCATTTT

D: NA
length: 16
V: TRBV28
J: TRBJ1-5
size: few
CDR3: CAIRNYGAGSNQPQHF
DNA: TGTGCCATCCGGAACTATGGGGCGGGAAGCAATCAGCCCCAGCATTTT

D: NA
length: 15
V: TRBV7-2
J: TRBJ1-1
size: NA
CDR3: CASSPRGGGYTEAFF
DNA: TGTGCCAGCAGCCCGAGGGGAGGTGGGTACACTGAAGCTTTCTTT

D: TRBD2
length: 14
V: TRBV28
J: TRBJ2-7
size: NA
CDR3: CASRRPGLAYEQYF
DNA: TGTGCCAGCCGGCGCCCTGGACTAGCCTACGAGCAGTACTTC

D: TRBD1
length: 17
V: TRBV6-2/TRBV6-3
J: TRBJ1-2
size: NA
CDR3: CASSYEQGATSDYGYTF
DNA: TGTGCCAGCAGTTACGAACAGGGGGCTACCTCGGACTATGGCTACACCTTC

D: NA
length: 16
V: TRBV28
J: TRBJ1-3
size: few
CDR3: CASFSLKSVSGNTIYF
DNA: TGTGCCAGCTTCTCCCTCAAAAGCGTCTCTGGAAACACCATATATTTT

D: NA
length: 16
V: TRBV13
J: TRBJ1-1
size: once
CDR3: CASSLAYRLSGAEAFF
DNA: TGTGCCAGCAGCTTAGCTTACCGACTGTCTGGCGCTGAAGCTTTCTTT

D: NA
length: 14
V: TRBV29-1
J: TRBJ1-3
size: NA
CDR3: CSVGGQLSGNTIYF
DNA: TGCAGCGTTGGAGGACAACTCTCTGGAAACACCATATATTTT

D: NA
length: 13
V: TRBV7-2
J: TRBJ1-5
size: few
CDR3: CASSPGVRQPQHF
DNA: TGTGCCAGCAGCCCGGGGGTCCGTCAGCCCCAGCATTTT

D: TRBD2
length: 19
V: TRBV19
J: TRBJ2-3
size: NA
CDR3: CASSPKLISGGGGTDTQYF
DNA: TGTGCCAGTAGCCCGAAGTTGATATCCGGCGGGGGGGGAACAGATACGCAGTATTTT

D: NA
length: 14
V: TRBV6-4
J: TRBJ2-2
size: few
CDR3: CASSGSANTGELFF
DNA: TGTGCCAGCAGTGGCTCCGCGAACACCGGGGAGCTGTTTTTT

D: TRBD2
length: 14
V: TRBV11-1
J: TRBJ2-7
size: NA
CDR3: CASSQGLGAYEQYF
DNA: TGTGCCAGCAGCCAAGGACTAGGGGCCTACGAGCAGTACTTC

D: NA
length: 15
V: TRBV21-1
J: TRBJ1-5
size: NA
CDR3: CASSDGREVNQPQHF
DNA: TGTGCCAGCAGCGACGGACGGGAAGTCAATCAGCCCCAGCATTTT